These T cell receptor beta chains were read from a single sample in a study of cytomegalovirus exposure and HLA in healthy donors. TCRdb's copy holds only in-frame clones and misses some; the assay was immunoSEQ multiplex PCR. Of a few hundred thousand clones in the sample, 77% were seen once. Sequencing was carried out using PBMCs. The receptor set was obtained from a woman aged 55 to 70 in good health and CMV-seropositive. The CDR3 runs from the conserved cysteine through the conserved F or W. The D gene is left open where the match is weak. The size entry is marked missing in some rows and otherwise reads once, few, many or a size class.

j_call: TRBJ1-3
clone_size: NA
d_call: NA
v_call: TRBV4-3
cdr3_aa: CASSLTGSGNTIYF
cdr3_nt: TGCGCCAGCAGCCTGACAGGCTCTGGAAACACCATATATTTT

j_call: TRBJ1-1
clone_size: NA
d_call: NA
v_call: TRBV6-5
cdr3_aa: CASRGRARLNTEAFF
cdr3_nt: TGTGCCAGCAGGGGGAGGGCACGGTTGAACACTGAAGCTTTCTTT

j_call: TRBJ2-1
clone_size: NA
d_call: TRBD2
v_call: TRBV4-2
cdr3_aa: CASTQTSGATSYNEQFF
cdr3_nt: TGTGCCAGCACCCAAACTAGCGGGGCCACCTCCTACAATGAGCAGTTCTTC

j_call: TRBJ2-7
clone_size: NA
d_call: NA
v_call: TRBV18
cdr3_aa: CASSPPTSYEQYF
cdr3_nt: TGTGCCAGCTCACCCCCCACTTCCTACGAGCAGTACTTC

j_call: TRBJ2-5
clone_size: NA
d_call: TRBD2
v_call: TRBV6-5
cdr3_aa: CATTSGRGGRETQYF
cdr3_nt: TGTGCCACCACTAGCGGGAGAGGGGGGCGGGAGACCCAGTACTTC

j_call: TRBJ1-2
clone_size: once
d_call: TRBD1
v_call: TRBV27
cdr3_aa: CASRPGQATGYGYTF
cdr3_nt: TGTGCCAGCAGACCTGGACAGGCCACAGGGTACGGCTACACCTTC

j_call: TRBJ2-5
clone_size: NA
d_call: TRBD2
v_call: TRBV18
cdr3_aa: CASSPQGGGETQYF
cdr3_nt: TGTGCCAGCTCACCTCAGGGCGGGGGAGAGACCCAGTACTTC

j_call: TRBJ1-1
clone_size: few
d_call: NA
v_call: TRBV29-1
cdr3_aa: CSVEVGGSRTEAFF
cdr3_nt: TGCAGCGTTGAAGTTGGGGGCAGCAGAACTGAAGCTTTCTTT

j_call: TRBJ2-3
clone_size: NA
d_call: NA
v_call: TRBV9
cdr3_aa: CASSVTSSDTQYF
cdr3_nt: TGTGCCAGCAGCGTAACTTCTTCAGATACGCAGTATTTT

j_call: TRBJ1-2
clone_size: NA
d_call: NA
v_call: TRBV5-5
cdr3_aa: CASSWTYRVNYGYTF
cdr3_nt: TGTGCCAGCAGCTGGACCTACAGGGTGAACTATGGCTACACCTTC

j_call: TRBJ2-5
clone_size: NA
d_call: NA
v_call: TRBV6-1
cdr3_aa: CASSEARPDWFVETQYF
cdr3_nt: TGTGCCAGCAGTGAAGCCCGACCAGACTGGTTCGTAGAGACCCAGTACTTC

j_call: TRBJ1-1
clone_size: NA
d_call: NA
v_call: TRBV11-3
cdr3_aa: CASATGLGTEAFF
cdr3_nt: TGTGCCAGCGCAACAGGGTTGGGAACTGAAGCTTTCTTT

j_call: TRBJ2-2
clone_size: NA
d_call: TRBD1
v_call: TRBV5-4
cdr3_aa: CASSMTGPGELFF
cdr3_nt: TGTGCCAGCAGCATGACAGGGCCCGGGGAGCTGTTTTTT

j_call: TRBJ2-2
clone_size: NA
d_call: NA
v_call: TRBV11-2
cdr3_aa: CASSGTAGVTGELFF
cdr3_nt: TGTGCCAGCAGCGGAACGGCCGGGGTGACCGGGGAGCTGTTTTTT

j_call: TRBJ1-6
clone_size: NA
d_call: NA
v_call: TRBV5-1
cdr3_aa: CASSLGGDNSPLHF
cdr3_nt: TGCGCCAGCAGCCTGGGGGGAGATAATTCACCCCTCCACTTT

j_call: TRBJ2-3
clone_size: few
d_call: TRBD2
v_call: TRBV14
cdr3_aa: CASSRNFLAGGKDTQYF
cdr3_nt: TGTGCCAGCAGCCGAAATTTTTTAGCGGGAGGGAAAGATACGCAGTATTTT

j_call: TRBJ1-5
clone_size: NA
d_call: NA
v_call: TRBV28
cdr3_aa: CASSLAGTGGKQPQHF
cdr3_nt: TGTGCCAGCAGTTTAGCCGGGACTGGTGGTAAGCAGCCCCAGCATTTT

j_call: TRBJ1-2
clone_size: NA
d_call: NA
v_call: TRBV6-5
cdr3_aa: CASKQTHYGYTF
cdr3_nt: TGTGCCAGCAAACAAACCCACTATGGCTACACCTTC

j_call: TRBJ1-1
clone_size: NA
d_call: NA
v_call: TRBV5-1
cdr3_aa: CASSFSQATEAFF
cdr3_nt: TGCGCCAGCAGCTTCTCCCAGGCAACTGAAGCTTTCTTT

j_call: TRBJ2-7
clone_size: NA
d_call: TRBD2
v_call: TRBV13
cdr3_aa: CASNRFSGGSYEQYF
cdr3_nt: TGTGCCAGCAACAGATTTAGCGGGGGTTCCTACGAGCAGTACTTC

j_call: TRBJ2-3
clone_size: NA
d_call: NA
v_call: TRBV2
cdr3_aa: CASNRDTRGDTQYF
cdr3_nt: TGTGCCAGCAACCGGGACACGCGCGGAGATACGCAGTATTTT

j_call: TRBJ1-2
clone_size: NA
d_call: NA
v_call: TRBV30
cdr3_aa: CAWSPNGYTF
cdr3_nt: TGTGCCTGGAGTCCCAATGGCTACACCTTC

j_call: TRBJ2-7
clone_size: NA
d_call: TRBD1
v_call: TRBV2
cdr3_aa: CASRGDRASYEQYF
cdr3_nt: TGTGCCAGCAGGGGGGACAGGGCTTCCTACGAGCAGTACTTC

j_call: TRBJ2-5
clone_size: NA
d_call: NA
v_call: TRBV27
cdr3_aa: CASREGGGRQETQYF
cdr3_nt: TGTGCCAGCAGGGAGGGGGGGGGTCGCCAAGAGACCCAGTACTTC

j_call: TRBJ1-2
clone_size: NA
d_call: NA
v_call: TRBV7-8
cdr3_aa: CASRGSFSRGYTF
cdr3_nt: TGTGCCAGCAGGGGGAGTTTTTCCAGGGGCTACACCTTC

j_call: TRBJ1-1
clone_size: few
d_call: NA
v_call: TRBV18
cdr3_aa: CASSPTGYDTEAFF
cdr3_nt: TGTGCCAGCTCACCCACGGGATATGATACTGAAGCTTTCTTT

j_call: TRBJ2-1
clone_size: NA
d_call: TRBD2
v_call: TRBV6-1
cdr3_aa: CASSVLPSGGFSYNEQFF
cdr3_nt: TGTGCCAGCAGTGTTCTTCCTAGCGGGGGTTTCTCCTACAATGAGCAGTTCTTC

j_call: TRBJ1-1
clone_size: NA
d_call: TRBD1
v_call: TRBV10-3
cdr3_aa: CAISDPRQGDTEAFF
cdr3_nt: TGTGCCATCAGTGACCCTAGACAGGGGGACACTGAAGCTTTCTTT

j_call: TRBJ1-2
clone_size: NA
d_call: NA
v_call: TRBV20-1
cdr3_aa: CSGDSVGYTF
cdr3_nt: TGCAGTGGGGACTCGGTTGGCTACACCTTC